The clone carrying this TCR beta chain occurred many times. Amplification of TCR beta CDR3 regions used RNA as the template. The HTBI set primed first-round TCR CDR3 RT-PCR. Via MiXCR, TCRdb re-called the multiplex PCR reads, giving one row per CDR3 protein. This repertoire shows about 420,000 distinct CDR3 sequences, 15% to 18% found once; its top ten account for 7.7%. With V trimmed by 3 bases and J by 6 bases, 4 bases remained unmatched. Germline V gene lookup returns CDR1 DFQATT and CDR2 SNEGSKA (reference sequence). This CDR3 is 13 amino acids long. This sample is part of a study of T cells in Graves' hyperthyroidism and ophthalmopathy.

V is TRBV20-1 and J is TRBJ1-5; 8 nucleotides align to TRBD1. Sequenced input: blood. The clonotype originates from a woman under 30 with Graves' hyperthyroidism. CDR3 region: CSASQGAGQPQHF. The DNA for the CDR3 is TGCAGTGCTAGTCAGGGGGCTGGTCAGCCCCAGCATTTT.